One TCR beta chain is described in this entry. Its antigen is undetermined. The data originate from a study of blood T cells in healthy people across ages. Whole-study results and caveats: Naive T cell percentage by flow cytometry tracked strongly with beta diversity.

Using a J-beta primer mix together with a sample-barcoded 5' primer, a second PCR was run for about 6 to 11 cycles. TCRdb re-analysed the 5' RACE reads in MiXCR, keeping a single row per CDR3 protein. The table includes 650,000 to 800,000 distinct CDR3 sequences, approximately 44% detected once. The sample taken for sequencing was blood. This receptor was taken from a man in his 60s in good health.

The CDR3 spells CASRLGGLTQETQFF. In DNA form, the CDR3 reads TGTGCCAGCAGACTTGGCGGGCTCACCCAAGAGACCCAGTTCTTC. The gene calls are TRBV12-3 or TRBV12-4 and TRBJ2-5, with a tentative D call TRBD2 (5 bases). The J call may be mistaken, given a closer DNA end match to TRBJ2-1. There are 15 residues in the CDR3.